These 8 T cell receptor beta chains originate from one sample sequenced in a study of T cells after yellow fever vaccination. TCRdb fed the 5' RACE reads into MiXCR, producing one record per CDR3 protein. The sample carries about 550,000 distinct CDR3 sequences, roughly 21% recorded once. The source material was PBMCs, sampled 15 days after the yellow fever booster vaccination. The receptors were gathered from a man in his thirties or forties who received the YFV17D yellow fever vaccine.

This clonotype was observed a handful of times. CDR3 sequence: CASSLAMGVGYNEQFF. The CDR3 nucleotides are TGTGCCAGCAGCTTGGCCATGGGGGTGGGGTACAATGAGCAGTTCTTC. V usage is TRBV5-4 and J usage is TRBJ2-1; tentatively, D is TRBD1 or TRBD2 (5 bases each). With 0 bases removed from V and 4 bases from J, the gap between germline ends came to 14 bases. Germline lookup yields CDR1 SGHNT and CDR2 YYREEE (reference sequence). CDR3 length: 16 amino acids. The complete variable domain, with remaining parts taken from reference TRBV5-4 and TRBJ2-1, reads ETGVTQSPTHLIKTRGQQVTLRCSSQSGHNTVSWYQQALGQGPQFIFQYYREEENGRGNFPPRFSGLQFPNYSSELNVNALELDDSALYLCASSLAMGVGYNEQFFGPGTRLTVL.

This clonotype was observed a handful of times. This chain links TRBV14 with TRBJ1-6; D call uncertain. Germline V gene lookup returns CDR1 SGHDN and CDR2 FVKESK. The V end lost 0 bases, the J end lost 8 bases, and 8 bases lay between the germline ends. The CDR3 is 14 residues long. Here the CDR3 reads CASSQDVSYSPLHF. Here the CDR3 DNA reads TGTGCCAGCAGCCAAGATGTAAGCTATTCACCCCTCCACTTT. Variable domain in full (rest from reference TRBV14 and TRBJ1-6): EAGVTQFPSHSVIEKGQTVTLRCDPISGHDNLYWYRRVMGKEIKFLLHFVKESKQDESGMPNNRFLAERTGGTYSTLKVQPAELEDSGVYFCASSQDVSYSPLHFGNGTRLTVT.

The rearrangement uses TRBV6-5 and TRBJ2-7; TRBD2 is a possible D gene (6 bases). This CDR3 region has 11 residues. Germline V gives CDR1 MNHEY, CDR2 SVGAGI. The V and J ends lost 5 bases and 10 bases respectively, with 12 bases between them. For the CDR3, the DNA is TGTGCCAGCAGTACCCGGGACTCCCAGTACTTC. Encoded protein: CASSTRDSQYF.

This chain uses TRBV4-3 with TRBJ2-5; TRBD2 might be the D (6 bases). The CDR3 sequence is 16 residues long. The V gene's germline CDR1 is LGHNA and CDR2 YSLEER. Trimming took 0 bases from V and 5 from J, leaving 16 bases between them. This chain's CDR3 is CASSQDPYGGVETQYF. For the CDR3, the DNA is TGCGCCAGCAGCCAAGACCCCTACGGAGGGGTTGAGACCCAGTACTTC.

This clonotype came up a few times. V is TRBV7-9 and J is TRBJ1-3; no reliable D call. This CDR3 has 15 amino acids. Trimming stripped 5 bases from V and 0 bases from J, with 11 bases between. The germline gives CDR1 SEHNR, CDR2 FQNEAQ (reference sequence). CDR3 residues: CASSLILASGNTIYF. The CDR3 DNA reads TGTGCCAGCAGCCTCATACTGGCCTCTGGAAACACCATATATTTT.

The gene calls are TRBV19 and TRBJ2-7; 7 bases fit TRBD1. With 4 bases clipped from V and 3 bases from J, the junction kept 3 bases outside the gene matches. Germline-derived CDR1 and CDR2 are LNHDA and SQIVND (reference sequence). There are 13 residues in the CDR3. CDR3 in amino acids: CASSNGQDYEQYF. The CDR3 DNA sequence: TGTGCCAGTAGTAACGGACAGGACTACGAGCAGTACTTC.

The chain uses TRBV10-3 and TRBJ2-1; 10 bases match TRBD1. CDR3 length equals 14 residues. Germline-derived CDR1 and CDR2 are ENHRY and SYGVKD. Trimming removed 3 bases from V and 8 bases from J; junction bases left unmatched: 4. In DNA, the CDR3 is TGTGCCATCAGTGACACGACAGGGGGCGATGAGCAGTTCTTC. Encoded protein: CAISDTTGGDEQFF.

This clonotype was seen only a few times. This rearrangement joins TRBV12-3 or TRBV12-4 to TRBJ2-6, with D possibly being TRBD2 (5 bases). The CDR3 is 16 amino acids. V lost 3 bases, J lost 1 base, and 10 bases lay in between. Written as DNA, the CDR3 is TGTGCCAGCAGTTTGGGGAGCAAATCTGGGGCCAACGTCCTGACTTTC. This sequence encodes CASSLGSKSGANVLTF.